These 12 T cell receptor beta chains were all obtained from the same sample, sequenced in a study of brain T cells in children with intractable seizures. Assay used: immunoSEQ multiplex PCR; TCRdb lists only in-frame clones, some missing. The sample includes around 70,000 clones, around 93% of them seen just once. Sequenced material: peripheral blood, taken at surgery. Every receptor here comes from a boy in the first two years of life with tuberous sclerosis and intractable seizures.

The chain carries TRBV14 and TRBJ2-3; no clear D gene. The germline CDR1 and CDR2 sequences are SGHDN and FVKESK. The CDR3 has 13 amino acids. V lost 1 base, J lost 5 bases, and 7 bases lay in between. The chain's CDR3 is CASSQGWQDTQYF. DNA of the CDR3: TGTGCCAGCAGCCAAGGTTGGCAAGATACGCAGTATTTT.

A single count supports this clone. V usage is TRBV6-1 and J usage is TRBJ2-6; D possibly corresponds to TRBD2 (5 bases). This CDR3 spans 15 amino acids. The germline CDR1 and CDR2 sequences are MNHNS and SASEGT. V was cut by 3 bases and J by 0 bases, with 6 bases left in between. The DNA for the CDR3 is TGTGCCAGCAGTGAGGGGAGCTCTGGGGCCAACGTCCTGACTTTC. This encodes CASSEGSSGANVLTF.

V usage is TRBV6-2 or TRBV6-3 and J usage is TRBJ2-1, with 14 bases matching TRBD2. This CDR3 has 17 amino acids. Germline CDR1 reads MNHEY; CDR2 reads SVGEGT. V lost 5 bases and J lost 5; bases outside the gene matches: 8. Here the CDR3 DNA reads TGTGCCAGCAGTCTCCTACCGGGACTAGCGGGAGACAATGAGCAGTTCTTC. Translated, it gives CASSLLPGLAGDNEQFF.

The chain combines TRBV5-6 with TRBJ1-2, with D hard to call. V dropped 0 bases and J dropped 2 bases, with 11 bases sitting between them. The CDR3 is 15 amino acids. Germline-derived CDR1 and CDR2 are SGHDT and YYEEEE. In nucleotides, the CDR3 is TGTGCCAGCAGCTTGGTGGTGGAGTTGAACTATGGCTACACCTTC. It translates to CASSLVVELNYGYTF.

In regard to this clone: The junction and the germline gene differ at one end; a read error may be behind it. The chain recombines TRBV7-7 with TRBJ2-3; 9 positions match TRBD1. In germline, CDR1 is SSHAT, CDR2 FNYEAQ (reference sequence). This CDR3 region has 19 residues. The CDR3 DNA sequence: TGTGCTAGCAGCATCGGAAGAGGACGGACAGGGGCGAGCACAGATACGCAGTATTTT. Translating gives CASSIGRGRTGASTDTQYF.

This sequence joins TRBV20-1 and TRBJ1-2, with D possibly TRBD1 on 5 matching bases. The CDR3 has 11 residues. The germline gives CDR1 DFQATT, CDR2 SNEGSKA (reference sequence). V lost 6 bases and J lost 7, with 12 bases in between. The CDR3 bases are TGCAGTGCCCACACCGGGGGTGGCTACACCTTC. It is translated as CSAHTGGGYTF.

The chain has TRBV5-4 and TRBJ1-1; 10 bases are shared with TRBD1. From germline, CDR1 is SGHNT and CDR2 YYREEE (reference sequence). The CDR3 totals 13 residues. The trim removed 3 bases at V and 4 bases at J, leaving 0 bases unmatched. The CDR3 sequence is CASSWTGGTEAFF. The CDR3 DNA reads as TGTGCCAGCAGCTGGACAGGGGGCACTGAAGCTTTCTTT.

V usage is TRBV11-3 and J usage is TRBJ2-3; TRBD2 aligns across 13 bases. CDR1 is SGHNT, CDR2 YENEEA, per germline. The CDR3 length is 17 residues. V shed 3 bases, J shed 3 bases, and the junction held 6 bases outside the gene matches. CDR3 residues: CASSFRTSGRGTDTQYF. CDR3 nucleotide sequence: TGTGCCAGCAGCTTTAGGACTAGCGGGAGAGGTACAGATACGCAGTATTTT.

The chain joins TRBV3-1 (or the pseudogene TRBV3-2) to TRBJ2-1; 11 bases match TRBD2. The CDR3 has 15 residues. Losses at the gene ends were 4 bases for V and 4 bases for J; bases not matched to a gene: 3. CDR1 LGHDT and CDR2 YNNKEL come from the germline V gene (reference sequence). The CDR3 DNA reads TGTGCCAGCAGCCCGACTAGCGGGGTGTACAATGAGCAGTTCTTC. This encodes CASSPTSGVYNEQFF.

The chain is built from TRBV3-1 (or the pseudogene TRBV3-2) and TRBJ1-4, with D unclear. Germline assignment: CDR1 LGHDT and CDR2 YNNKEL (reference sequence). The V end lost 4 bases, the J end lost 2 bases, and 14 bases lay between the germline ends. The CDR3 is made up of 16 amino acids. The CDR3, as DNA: TGTGCCAGCAGCCTCAAAACGCTAGCGACTAATGAAAAACTGTTTTTT. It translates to CASSLKTLATNEKLFF.

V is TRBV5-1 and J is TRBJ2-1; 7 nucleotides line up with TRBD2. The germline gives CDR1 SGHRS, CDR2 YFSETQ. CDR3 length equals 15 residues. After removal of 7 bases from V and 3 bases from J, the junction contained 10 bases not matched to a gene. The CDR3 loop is CASRTGTNIYNEQFF. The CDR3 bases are TGCGCCAGCCGAACCGGGACTAATATCTACAATGAGCAGTTCTTC.

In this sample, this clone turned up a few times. The CDR3 loop reads CASSPGVGGNQPQHF. In DNA form, the CDR3 reads TGTGCCAGCTCACCAGGAGTGGGTGGCAATCAGCCCCAGCATTTT. The chain recombines TRBV18 with TRBJ1-5, with D uncertain. Germline V gene sequence: CDR1 KGHSH, CDR2 LQKENI. Between the trimmed V and J ends, which lost 2 bases and 2 bases, there was a span of 10 bases. This CDR3 is 15 amino acids long.